This TCR beta chain was profiled in a study of blood T cell repertoires in COVID-19. Study overall: Sites across the United States, Italy and Spain contributed samples from acute and convalescent COVID-19. Sources were T cells, B-cell-depleted T cells, or PBMCs; the material itself was cDNA or gDNA.

Enrolled during active infection, Seattle patients were then followed longitudinally. Source study methods: Amplification of reference gene primers was used by the study to estimate nucleated cell counts. Sequencing used immunoSEQ multiplex PCR; TCRdb keeps in-frame clones, though not all of them. V and J calls and clone size are those listed in that table; D and trimming were worked out from the DNA. Among roughly 350,000 clones, about nine tenths were seen once, and the ten largest hold about 6%. The CDR3 contains 14 residues. Germline V gene sequence: CDR1 SGHAT, CDR2 FQNNGV. V was pared by 2 bases and J by 0 bases, with 4 bases between.

The V gene is TRBV11-2, the J gene TRBJ2-2, with D uncertain. Specimen: peripheral blood. The origin of this receptor is a woman aged 50 to 60 with COVID-19, enrolled during active disease. This CDR3 is CASSLQANTGELFF. CDR3 bases: TGTGCCAGCAGCTTACAGGCGAACACCGGGGAGCTGTTTTTT.